This T cell receptor (beta chain) was sequenced in a study of CD8 T cells in ankylosing spondylitis (dated by TCRdb to about 2017). Broadly, across the study: The study set out to find disease-linked TCR variants by profiling T cell receptor beta repertoires in ankylosing spondylitis patients and healthy donors. The full study cohort was made up of approximately 27 ankylosing spondylitis patients and roughly 98 healthy donors. Peripheral blood was sampled, and synovial fluid was additionally collected from ankylosing spondylitis patients.

CDR1 and CDR2 (KGHDR, SFDVKD) derive from the germline V gene. Including cysteine and phenylalanine, the CDR3 has 14 amino acids. Solely the CDR3 DNA is kept, with 42 bases framed from the first base. Trimming takes 5 bases off V and 6 bases off J; junction bases not matched to a gene: 4. The instrument was an Illumina HiSeq 2500. Quantitative 5'-RACE with molecular barcodes was the method used to prepare the TCR beta libraries. As for how the authors treated the data: A new computational method, built on a probabilistic model of VDJ rearrangement, was used to identify disease-linked TCR variants. Using fastp at Q25 and MiXCR, TCRdb reprocessed the public reads and kept productive beta chains. One record per CDR3 amino acid sequence lists the most common genes and DNA. V and J calls and clone size were set by TCRdb, not the authors. The sample data list approximately 88,000 distinct CDR3 sequences, and about 9.1% of these were observed just once. The leading ten clones occupy roughly 5.6% of the sample.

Overall study results and their limits: The disease-linked clones had a CD8+ phenotype and were found at relatively low frequencies in peripheral blood. Blood from ankylosing spondylitis patients appeared to be characterized by a TCR beta motif composed of eight or nine highly homologous amino acid variants. Some of the motif variants had been reported before in the synovial fluid and blood of reactive arthritis patients, a finding that suggests common disease-initiation mechanisms. Significant enrichment of the disease-linked clones was reported in matched synovial fluid samples from ankylosing spondylitis patients.

This clonotype was seen ten or more times. The antigen it recognizes is unknown. Base qualities are not provided; no much larger clone lies one nucleotide away. Recombination connected TRBV24-1 to TRBJ2-3; TRBD2 aligns with 10 central bases. Sequences were obtained from blood, either unsorted or a sorted T cell fraction (not recorded which). The receptor comes from a male donor with ankylosing spondylitis or in good health (not recorded which). The sequenced DNA: TGTGCCACCAGTGCCCTAGCGGGGGTGGATACGCAGTATTTT. Its amino acids are CATSALAGVDTQYF.